These 13 T cell receptor beta chains originate from one sample sequenced in a study of T cell responses to AZD1222 COVID-19 vaccine. Measured with immunoSEQ multiplex PCR; TCRdb has only the in-frame clones, and not every one. Of around 97,000 clones in the sample, roughly 91% were seen once. Specimen: peripheral blood, collected on day 0 of AZD1222 vaccination. Receptor source: an adult in good health.

V and J are TRBV19 and TRBJ2-3; 7 nucleotides match TRBD2. This CDR3 is built from 14 residues. Germline V CDR1 and CDR2: LNHDA, SQIVND (reference sequence). Trimming removed 9 bases from V and 3 bases from J; junction bases left unmatched: 9. The CDR3 DNA reads as TGTGCCAGCCGACTCGGGGGAGGGACAGATACGCAGTATTTT. Amino acids: CASRLGGGTDTQYF.

The chain carries TRBV5-1 and TRBJ1-1, with 7 bases that match TRBD1. The CDR3 has 15 amino acids. Trimming at V came to 5 bases and at J to 1 base, leaving 8 bases not matched to a gene. In germline, CDR1 is SGHRS, CDR2 YFSETQ. The CDR3 DNA reads TGCGCCAGCAGTTCCTTGGGACAGAAGAACACTGAAGCTTTCTTT. It yields the protein CASSSLGQKNTEAFF.

This chain connects TRBV30 to TRBJ1-5; D uncertain. V lost 2 bases and J 2 bases, leaving 10 bases between the germline ends. Germline loops: CDR1 GTSNPN, CDR2 SVGIG (reference sequence). This CDR3 has 14 amino acids. DNA of the CDR3: TGTGCCTGGAGTAGACAAATGGGCAATCAGCCCCAGCATTTT. It yields the protein CAWSRQMGNQPQHF.

V usage is TRBV18 and J usage is TRBJ2-7; 8 nucleotides match TRBD2. V was clipped by 1 base and J by 5 bases; unmatched bases: 4. This CDR3 has 14 residues. The germline gives CDR1 KGHSH, CDR2 LQKENI. CDR3 nucleotides: TGTGCCAGCTCACCACTGGGAGCGGGAGACGAGCAGTACTTC. Translated: CASSPLGAGDEQYF.

This sequence joins TRBV10-3 and TRBJ1-1; 10 nucleotides agree with TRBD1. Germline lookup yields CDR1 ENHRY and CDR2 SYGVKD. With V trimmed by 10 bases and J by 1 base, 12 bases remained unmatched. This CDR3 has 16 residues. The CDR3 region is CATLPGQGRGNTEAFF. DNA of the CDR3: TGTGCCACCCTACCGGGACAGGGGCGAGGGAACACTGAAGCTTTCTTT.

V and J are TRBV7-3 and TRBJ2-3; 14 bases are shared with TRBD2. With 5 bases clipped from V and 3 bases from J, the junction kept 7 bases outside the gene matches. CDR1 is SGHTA, CDR2 FQGTGA, per germline. CDR3 size: 17 residues. The chain's CDR3 is CASSPWGTSGRTDTQYF. The CDR3, as DNA: TGTGCCAGCAGCCCCTGGGGGACTAGCGGGAGAACAGATACGCAGTATTTT.

The CDR3 reads CASSLWTGGNTEAFF. In nucleotides, the CDR3 is TGTGCCAGCAGTCTATGGACAGGAGGGAACACTGAAGCTTTCTTT. The chain couples TRBV27 to TRBJ1-1; 7 bases are a match to TRBD1. CDR3 size: 15 residues. Germline V lookup: CDR1 MNHEY, CDR2 SMNVEV (reference sequence). The V segment lost 5 bases and the J segment 1 base; nucleotides outside the gene matches: 7.

The chain uses TRBV14 and TRBJ2-1, with 7 bases that match TRBD2. CDR1 and CDR2 from the germline V gene are SGHDN and FVKESK. This CDR3 is built from 16 residues. Germline trimming cut 4 bases from V and 3 bases from J; bases unmatched to any gene: 9. CDR3 loop: CASSPYWGGSYNEQFF. In DNA form, the CDR3 reads TGTGCCAGCAGCCCTTATTGGGGGGGAAGCTACAATGAGCAGTTCTTC.

The V gene is TRBV28, the J gene TRBJ2-7, with D possibly being TRBD1 or TRBD2 (5 bases each). V was clipped by 5 bases and J by 4 bases, with 12 bases between them. This CDR3 contains 13 residues. The germline V gene has CDR1 MDHEN and CDR2 SYDVKM. The CDR3 protein is CASSPGTQYEQYF. CDR3 nucleotides: TGTGCCAGCAGTCCCGGGACCCAATACGAGCAGTACTTC.

J is TRBJ2-7 and V is TRBV5-1; TRBD1 aligns across 9 bases. V was pared by 0 bases and J by 7 bases, with 11 bases of the junction left unmatched. This CDR3 has 16 amino acids. CDR1 and CDR2 from the germline V gene are SGHRS and YFSETQ. This CDR3 is CASSLGVGTGFEEQYF. The CDR3 coding sequence is TGCGCCAGCAGCTTGGGGGTCGGGACAGGGTTTGAAGAGCAGTACTTC.

The chain carries TRBV5-1 and TRBJ2-3; 11 positions match TRBD2. Germline V lookup: CDR1 SGHRS, CDR2 YFSETQ. J lost 0 bases, V lost 3 bases, and 3 bases had no gene match. The CDR3 runs to 16 residues. The CDR3 DNA reads as TGCGCCAGCAGCTGGGGACTAGCGGAGAGCACAGATACGCAGTATTTT. It specifies CASSWGLAESTDTQYF.

This sequence joins TRBV18 and TRBJ2-2, with D tentatively TRBD1 or TRBD2 (5 bases each). The CDR3 extends over 15 amino acids. Germline-derived CDR1 and CDR2 are KGHSH and LQKENI. V shed 3 bases and J shed 4 bases, with 12 bases lying between them. The CDR3 DNA sequence: TGTGCCAGCTCACCCGGGGCAGGAATCACCGGGGAGCTGTTTTTT. Protein sequence: CASSPGAGITGELFF.

The chain joins TRBV5-4 to TRBJ2-7; TRBD1 might be the D (5 bases). Trimming stripped 4 bases from V and 3 bases from J, with 11 bases between. Germline values: CDR1 SGHNT, CDR2 YYREEE (reference sequence). This CDR3 region has 13 residues. CDR3 amino acids: CASSRDSLYEQYF. As DNA, the CDR3 is TGTGCCAGCAGCCGTGACAGCCTCTACGAGCAGTACTTC.